Listed below are T cell receptor beta chains from one sample, sequenced in a study of Tregs in tolerant kidney transplant recipients. The assay was immunoSEQ multiplex PCR, and TCRdb's table has in-frame clones only and misses some. This table has 95,000 to 120,000 clones, roughly 90% appearing once. This sample comprised CD4+ T cells from blood, obtained before the transplant. Every receptor here comes from a human donor who received a combined kidney and bone marrow transplant. The CDR3 runs from the conserved cysteine through the conserved F or W. The order of the fields is V gene, clone size, D gene, J gene, CDR3 protein, CDR3 DNA. The D gene is left open where the match is weak. Size is omitted from some rows. Given values are once, few, many or a class for expanded clones.

v_gene: TRBV28
abundance: -
d_gene: -
j_gene: TRBJ2-3
CDR3aa: CASSSAALERTDTQYF
CDR3nt: TGTGCCAGCAGTTCCGCCGCACTAGAGCGCACAGATACGCAGTATTTT

v_gene: TRBV18
abundance: -
d_gene: TRBD1
j_gene: TRBJ1-2
CDR3aa: CASSPGQSNYGYTF
CDR3nt: TGTGCCAGCTCCCCGGGACAGAGTAACTATGGCTACACCTTC

v_gene: TRBV2
abundance: -
d_gene: TRBD1
j_gene: TRBJ1-2
CDR3aa: CASRAEVLDRGGYTF
CDR3nt: TGTGCCAGCAGGGCCGAAGTGCTGGACAGGGGTGGCTACACCTTC

v_gene: TRBV7-8
abundance: -
d_gene: TRBD2
j_gene: TRBJ2-3
CDR3aa: CASSPRSRAGGLPTDTQYF
CDR3nt: TGTGCCAGCAGCCCACGTAGTCGAGCGGGGGGATTACCCACAGATACGCAGTATTTT

v_gene: TRBV28
abundance: -
d_gene: -
j_gene: TRBJ2-1
CDR3aa: CASSPQGQVNEQFF
CDR3nt: TGTGCCAGCAGTCCCCAGGGGCAAGTGAATGAGCAGTTCTTC

v_gene: TRBV19
abundance: -
d_gene: TRBD1
j_gene: TRBJ1-5
CDR3aa: CAMARGTGPEWPQHF
CDR3nt: TGTGCCATGGCGAGAGGGACAGGGCCCGAGTGGCCCCAGCATTTT

v_gene: TRBV28
abundance: -
d_gene: -
j_gene: TRBJ1-1
CDR3aa: CASSLVAGPTVMNTEAFF
CDR3nt: TGTGCCAGCAGTTTAGTGGCAGGGCCCACGGTTATGAACACTGAAGCTTTCTTT

v_gene: TRBV28
abundance: -
d_gene: -
j_gene: TRBJ2-7
CDR3aa: CASIPQGRSYEQYF
CDR3nt: TGTGCCAGCATCCCTCAGGGGAGATCCTACGAGCAGTACTTC

v_gene: TRBV5-1
abundance: -
d_gene: -
j_gene: TRBJ1-4
CDR3aa: CASSPRGGEKLFF
CDR3nt: TGCGCCAGCAGCCCACGGGGTGGCGAAAAACTGTTTTTT

v_gene: TRBV5-1
abundance: -
d_gene: -
j_gene: TRBJ2-1
CDR3aa: CASSSGYDNEQFF
CDR3nt: TGCGCCAGCAGCAGCGGATACGACAATGAGCAGTTCTTC

v_gene: TRBV5-1
abundance: -
d_gene: -
j_gene: TRBJ1-6
CDR3aa: CASSLAGNSPLHF
CDR3nt: TGCGCCAGCAGCTTGGCCGGGAATTCACCCCTCCACTTT

v_gene: TRBV27
abundance: -
d_gene: -
j_gene: TRBJ2-3
CDR3aa: CASSSGRTDTQYF
CDR3nt: TGTGCCAGCAGCTCTGGGAGGACAGATACGCAGTATTTT

v_gene: TRBV27
abundance: -
d_gene: TRBD1
j_gene: TRBJ2-5
CDR3aa: CASQEGTVGKETQYF
CDR3nt: TGTGCGTCACAAGAAGGGACAGTGGGGAAAGAGACCCAGTACTTC

v_gene: TRBV11-2
abundance: -
d_gene: -
j_gene: TRBJ2-2
CDR3aa: CASRYGSGELFF
CDR3nt: TGTGCCAGCAGATACGGGTCCGGGGAGCTGTTTTTT

v_gene: TRBV19
abundance: -
d_gene: -
j_gene: TRBJ2-5
CDR3aa: CATSQGETQYF
CDR3nt: TGTGCCACCAGCCAGGGGGAGACCCAGTACTTC

v_gene: TRBV9
abundance: -
d_gene: TRBD2
j_gene: TRBJ2-3
CDR3aa: CASSVGLLAGAGTDTQYF
CDR3nt: TGTGCCAGCAGCGTAGGCCTCCTAGCGGGAGCGGGCACAGATACGCAGTATTTT

v_gene: TRBV13
abundance: -
d_gene: -
j_gene: TRBJ2-5
CDR3aa: CASSLSPGQETQYF
CDR3nt: TGTGCCAGCAGCTTAAGTCCAGGCCAGGAGACCCAGTACTTC

v_gene: TRBV28
abundance: -
d_gene: TRBD1
j_gene: TRBJ1-4
CDR3aa: CAATGTGGLGGVF
CDR3nt: TGTGCCGCCACCGGGACAGGGGGCTTAGGGGGGGTTTTT

v_gene: TRBV5-1
abundance: -
d_gene: -
j_gene: TRBJ2-1
CDR3aa: CASSLGQKDNEQFF
CDR3nt: TGCGCCAGCAGCTTGGGACAGAAAGACAATGAGCAGTTCTTC

v_gene: TRBV5-6
abundance: -
d_gene: -
j_gene: TRBJ2-4
CDR3aa: CASSPLGGSGKNIQYF
CDR3nt: TGTGCCAGCAGCCCCCTGGGGGGATCCGGCAAAAACATTCAGTACTTC

v_gene: TRBV7-9
abundance: -
d_gene: TRBD2
j_gene: TRBJ2-7
CDR3aa: CASSPGRGDYEQYF
CDR3nt: TGTGCCAGCAGCCCCGGGAGGGGGGACTACGAGCAGTACTTC

v_gene: TRBV5-1
abundance: -
d_gene: -
j_gene: TRBJ2-3
CDR3aa: CASSSTGPILYTQYF
CDR3nt: TGCGCCAGCAGCTCAACGGGTCCCATCCTCTATACGCAGTATTTT

v_gene: TRBV6-5
abundance: -
d_gene: -
j_gene: TRBJ2-3
CDR3aa: CASSYRTPSTDTQYF
CDR3nt: TGTGCCAGCAGTTACCGGACTCCAAGCACAGATACGCAGTATTTT

v_gene: TRBV7-9
abundance: -
d_gene: TRBD1
j_gene: TRBJ1-2
CDR3aa: CASSSNRGVIYGYTF
CDR3nt: TGTGCCAGCAGCTCGAACAGGGGCGTCATCTATGGCTACACCTTC

v_gene: TRBV5-4
abundance: -
d_gene: -
j_gene: TRBJ2-2
CDR3aa: CASSFQIRGAGELFF
CDR3nt: TGTGCCAGCAGCTTTCAAATCCGGGGTGCCGGGGAGCTGTTTTTT

v_gene: TRBV6-6
abundance: -
d_gene: -
j_gene: TRBJ1-1
CDR3aa: CASSRGGAMNTEAFF
CDR3nt: TGTGCCAGCAGTCGGGGGGGGGCCATGAACACTGAAGCTTTCTTT

v_gene: TRBV27
abundance: -
d_gene: TRBD2
j_gene: TRBJ2-3
CDR3aa: CASSLNPSGFTDTQYF
CDR3nt: TGTGCCAGCAGTTTGAATCCTAGCGGATTCACAGATACGCAGTATTTT

v_gene: TRBV30
abundance: once
d_gene: TRBD1
j_gene: TRBJ1-5
CDR3aa: CAWSVKGQQPQHF
CDR3nt: TGTGCCTGGAGTGTGAAGGGACAGCAGCCCCAGCATTTT

v_gene: TRBV28
abundance: once
d_gene: TRBD1
j_gene: TRBJ2-7
CDR3aa: CACEGQGRYEQYF
CDR3nt: TGTGCCTGTGAGGGACAGGGTCGTTACGAGCAGTACTTC

v_gene: TRBV4-3
abundance: once
d_gene: -
j_gene: TRBJ2-4
CDR3aa: CASSQDLRGPINIQYF
CDR3nt: TGCGCCAGCAGCCAAGATCTAAGGGGCCCCATAAACATTCAGTACTTC

v_gene: TRBV11-2
abundance: -
d_gene: -
j_gene: TRBJ1-6
CDR3aa: CASSLAGLSPLHF
CDR3nt: TGTGCCAGCAGCTTAGCCGGACTGTCACCCCTCCACTTT

v_gene: TRBV10-3
abundance: -
d_gene: -
j_gene: TRBJ2-7
CDR3aa: CAISTTDYSYEQYF
CDR3nt: TGTGCCATCAGTACTACGGACTACTCCTACGAGCAGTACTTC

v_gene: TRBV5-1
abundance: once
d_gene: -
j_gene: TRBJ1-1
CDR3aa: CASFAEAFF
CDR3nt: TGCGCCAGCTTCGCTGAAGCTTTCTTT

v_gene: TRBV18
abundance: -
d_gene: TRBD1
j_gene: TRBJ2-3
CDR3aa: CASSPDRGRTDTQYF
CDR3nt: TGTGCCAGCTCACCCGACAGGGGGAGGACAGATACGCAGTATTTT

v_gene: TRBV5-1
abundance: -
d_gene: -
j_gene: TRBJ2-3
CDR3aa: CASSRSFQSSTDTQYF
CDR3nt: TGCGCCAGCAGCCGCTCCTTCCAGTCGAGCACAGATACGCAGTATTTT

v_gene: TRBV21-1
abundance: -
d_gene: -
j_gene: TRBJ2-1
CDR3aa: CASSKVWGGVFNEQFF
CDR3nt: TGTGCCAGCAGCAAAGTGTGGGGGGGCGTATTCAATGAGCAGTTCTTC

v_gene: TRBV7-9
abundance: once
d_gene: TRBD2
j_gene: TRBJ2-1
CDR3aa: CASSEGTSGSSYNEQFF
CDR3nt: TGTGCCAGCAGCGAGGGGACTAGCGGGTCCTCCTACAATGAGCAGTTCTTC

v_gene: TRBV5-4
abundance: -
d_gene: TRBD1
j_gene: TRBJ2-3
CDR3aa: CASSFGQGRFTDTQYF
CDR3nt: TGTGCCAGCAGCTTCGGACAGGGAAGGTTCACAGATACGCAGTATTTT

v_gene: TRBV7-2
abundance: -
d_gene: -
j_gene: TRBJ2-2
CDR3aa: CASSRTSAAGTGELFF
CDR3nt: TGTGCCAGCAGCCGAACGTCGGCCGCGGGCACCGGGGAGCTGTTTTTT

v_gene: TRBV27
abundance: -
d_gene: -
j_gene: TRBJ2-2
CDR3aa: CASRQQGRDTGELFF
CDR3nt: TGTGCCAGCAGGCAACAGGGTAGGGACACCGGGGAGCTGTTTTTT

v_gene: TRBV10-3
abundance: -
d_gene: TRBD2
j_gene: TRBJ2-2
CDR3aa: CAIRGTSGSGELFF
CDR3nt: TGTGCCATCAGGGGGACTAGCGGATCCGGGGAGCTGTTTTTT

v_gene: TRBV27
abundance: -
d_gene: TRBD1
j_gene: TRBJ1-1
CDR3aa: CASSQDRGGSLNTEAFF
CDR3nt: TGTGCCAGCAGTCAAGACAGGGGCGGTTCCTTGAACACTGAAGCTTTCTTT

v_gene: TRBV28
abundance: -
d_gene: -
j_gene: TRBJ1-2
CDR3aa: CASRPDSGIYGYTF
CDR3nt: TGTGCCAGCAGACCGGACAGCGGGATCTATGGCTACACCTTC

v_gene: TRBV6-4
abundance: -
d_gene: -
j_gene: TRBJ1-2
CDR3aa: CASSDSGGGYTF
CDR3nt: TGTGCCAGCAGTGACTCGGGGGGAGGCTACACCTTC

v_gene: TRBV6-1
abundance: -
d_gene: TRBD1
j_gene: TRBJ1-2
CDR3aa: CASSERGREGGASYGYTF
CDR3nt: TGTGCCAGCAGTGAAAGGGGTAGAGAAGGGGGCGCTAGCTATGGCTACACCTTC

v_gene: TRBV19
abundance: -
d_gene: -
j_gene: TRBJ2-5
CDR3aa: CASSALRYSETQYF
CDR3nt: TGTGCCAGTAGCGCCCTTCGCTACTCAGAGACCCAGTACTTC

v_gene: TRBV6-1
abundance: -
d_gene: TRBD1
j_gene: TRBJ1-2
CDR3aa: CASSEGDRVSYGYTF
CDR3nt: TGTGCCAGCAGTGAAGGGGACAGGGTATCCTATGGCTACACCTTC

v_gene: TRBV10-2
abundance: -
d_gene: TRBD1
j_gene: TRBJ2-3
CDR3aa: CASHPPGGDTDTQYF
CDR3nt: TGCGCCAGCCATCCCCCAGGGGGTGACACAGATACGCAGTATTTT

v_gene: TRBV11-2
abundance: -
d_gene: TRBD1
j_gene: TRBJ1-6
CDR3aa: CASNTRGGQGGSPLHF
CDR3nt: TGTGCCAGCAACACCCGGGGGGGACAGGGCGGGTCACCCCTCCACTTT

v_gene: TRBV6-1
abundance: -
d_gene: -
j_gene: TRBJ2-7
CDR3aa: CASSEGRDRQYF
CDR3nt: TGTGCCAGCAGTGAAGGGAGGGACAGGCAGTACTTC